The 32 T cell receptor beta chains below were found in one sample sequenced in a study of tumor and adjacent non-tumor tissue in lung cancer. The library came from three nested PCR rounds adapted from ARM-PCR protocols. TCRdb re-called the multiplex PCR reads through MiXCR, storing one row per CDR3 protein. The sample includes fewer than 130,000 distinct CDR3 sequences, about 87% of them seen just once. RNA was extracted from bulk tissue without any cell sorting. Source material: lung tumor tissue. The receptors were sampled from a man aged 65 to 85 with non-small cell lung cancer.

With respect to this clonotype: Here the CDR3 omits its conserved ending phenylalanine or tryptophan, so a read error is the likely source. The CDR3 reads CASSRDTRSNQPQHS. The DNA of the CDR3 is TGTGCCAGCAGCCGTGACACTCGTAGCAATCAGCCCCAGCATTCT. The gene calls are TRBV4-2 and TRBJ1-5; unclear D gene. V was pared by 4 bases and J by 0 bases, with 10 bases between. The CDR3 sequence is 15 residues long. Per the germline V gene, CDR1 is LGHNA and CDR2 is YNFKEQ.

About this clonotype: Since a much larger clone is just one base distant, this may be a read error. V gene TRBV6-4 combines with J gene TRBJ2-3; 10 bases are shared with TRBD2. The CDR3 has 13 residues. CDR1 MRHNA and CDR2 SNTAGT come from the germline V gene. The CDR3 loop reads CTSSEREGSTQYF. The CDR3 DNA follows: TGTACCAGCAGTGAGCGGGAGGGGAGTACGCAGTATTTT.

This chain connects TRBV11-2 to TRBJ2-1, with TRBD2 as a possible D gene (6 bases). Trimming removed 2 bases from V and 9 bases from J, with 20 bases in between. CDR1 SGHAT and CDR2 FQNNGV come from the germline V gene. The CDR3 length is 16 residues. The chain's CDR3 is CASSLIPTGDRGEQFF. The CDR3 coding sequence is TGTGCCAGCAGCTTAATTCCCACGGGGGATAGGGGTGAGCAGTTCTTC.

V usage is TRBV12-3 or TRBV12-4 and J usage is TRBJ2-7; TRBD2 agrees at 9 bases. Trimming removed 5 bases from V and 0 bases from J; junction bases left unmatched: 8. CDR3 length: 16 amino acids. The CDR3, as DNA: TGTGCCAGCAGTCCGACGGCTAGCGGGGACTCCTACGAGCAGTACTTC. Translating gives CASSPTASGDSYEQYF.

In the case of this clonotype: Relative to the germline gene, one junction end is altered; a read error may explain this. The chain employs TRBV29-1 and TRBJ2-7; D perhaps matches TRBD2 (5 bases). The germline V gene has CDR1 SQVTM and CDR2 ANQGSEA. This CDR3 has 15 residues. CDR3 bases: TGCAGCGTTGACAAACGTGGGAGTAGGCCTTACGAGCAGCACTTC. It specifies CSVDKRGSRPYEQHF.

This clonotype was found once. The junction differs from germline at one of its ends, possibly a read error. V usage is TRBV11-2 and J usage is TRBJ1-1, with D uncertain. The CDR3 is made up of 14 amino acids. The germline gives CDR1 SGHAT, CDR2 FQNNGV. CDR3 nucleotide sequence: TGTGCCAGCAGCTTAGGCGAGGGCCGGACTGAAACTTTCTTT. Translated: CASSLGEGRTETFF.

On this clonotype: An end of the junction differs from the germline gene, which may be a read error. V usage is TRBV12-3 or TRBV12-4 and J usage is TRBJ2-3, with 10 bases lining up with TRBD2. The CDR3 sequence is 15 residues long. The CDR3 DNA sequence: TGTGCCAGCTCCGTTCTAGCGGGGGATCCAAATACGCAGTACTTT. This sequence encodes CASSVLAGDPNTQYF.

This clonotype was seen just once. Compared with germline, one end of the junction differs, possibly owing to a read error. The DNA for the CDR3 is TGCTGCGTCGAAGATCGAGAGAGCGAGCAGTACTTC. Its translation is CCVEDRESEQYF. The chain has TRBV29-1 and TRBJ2-7; D gene uncertain. The germline CDR1 and CDR2 sequences are SQVTM and ANQGSEA. The length of the CDR3 is 12 residues.

The rearrangement joins TRBV29-1 to TRBJ2-4, with TRBD2 as a possible D gene (7 bases). V was shortened by 4 bases and J by 12 bases, with 25 bases between the two germline ends. The CDR3 has 15 amino acids. Looked up from germline, CDR1 is SQVTM and CDR2 is ANQGSEA. The CDR3 loop is CSVAPIGGRVNDQYF. CDR3 in DNA: TGCAGCGTTGCCCCGATCGGGGGGCGGGTAAACGATCAGTACTTC.

In the case of this clonotype: This likely comes from a read error, as the CDR3 has no conserved phenylalanine or tryptophan at its end. It is unclear where the CDR3 begins or ends on the DNA, so no DNA is shown, and the CDR3 is as TCRdb lists it. The V gene is TRBV4-2, the J gene TRBJ1-1. The CDR3 contains 15 residues when both ends are counted. Germline V lookup: CDR1 LGHNA, CDR2 YNFKEQ. CDR3 sequence: CASSQRRQQYTEASI.

Points on this clonotype: Germline and junction disagree at one end, which may indicate a read error. This chain connects TRBV6-2 or TRBV6-3 to TRBJ2-5; the D gene is possibly TRBD2 (5 bases). In germline, CDR1 is MNHEY, CDR2 SVGEGT. The CDR3 extends over 17 amino acids. The CDR3 region has the DNA TGTGCCAGCAGTTACGGCCTCGGAGAGGGCCTAGGAGAGACCCACCACTTC. The encoded protein is CASSYGLGEGLGETHHF.

Points on this clonotype: A read error may produce the germline difference seen at one junction end. V is TRBV18 and J is TRBJ2-7; D gene ambiguous. The CDR3 has 14 residues. The germline CDR1 and CDR2 sequences are KGHSH and LQKENI. For the CDR3, the DNA is TGTGTCAGCTTACAACTCGACGGCTCCTACGAGCAGTACTTC. Its protein is CVSLQLDGSYEQYF.

Of note for this clonotype: One end of the junction does not line up with germline, which may come from a read error. The chain carries TRBV10-2 and TRBJ1-1; 10 bases are a match to TRBD1. The CDR3 runs 12 residues. Germline CDR1 reads WSHSY; CDR2 reads SAAADI. The CDR3 DNA reads as TGCGCCTGCAGGGACAGGGGCTCCGAAGCTTTCTTT. Translated: CACRDRGSEAFF.

This clonotype was seen once. The chain joins TRBV6-6 to TRBJ2-2, with D possibly being TRBD2 (5 bases). The CDR3 length is 16 residues. V was pared by 2 bases and J by 4 bases, with 14 bases between. Germline values: CDR1 MNHNY, CDR2 SVGAGI (reference sequence). The CDR3 region is CASSYRGIRATGELFF. CDR3 bases: TGTGCCAGCAGTTACCGAGGGATACGGGCCACCGGGGAGCTGTTTTTT.

Concerning this clonotype: A read error is possible here, since a much larger clone lies one base away. The V and J genes are TRBV5-1 and TRBJ2-3; a weak D match, TRBD2 (7 bases). CDR1 and CDR2 from the germline V gene are SGHRS and YFSETQ. The CDR3 has 14 amino acids. V shed 6 bases and J shed 8 bases, with 19 bases lying between them. The CDR3 spells CASNALGGRGTQYF. Here the CDR3 DNA reads TGCGCCAGCAACGCTTTGGGGGGGCGAGGTACGCAGTATTTT.

Worth noting for this clonotype: The final CDR3 position lacks the conserved phenylalanine or tryptophan, pointing to a likely read error. The chain carries TRBV20-1 and TRBJ1-5; the D gene is possibly TRBD1 (5 bases). Per the germline V gene, CDR1 is DFQATT and CDR2 is SNEGSKA (reference sequence). This CDR3 spans 16 amino acids. CDR3: CNASGAQGGSNQSQHY. In DNA form, the CDR3 reads TGCAATGCTAGTGGTGCCCAGGGTGGAAGCAATCAGTCCCAGCATTAT.

V usage is TRBV6-6 and J usage is TRBJ2-1; D is unclear. Germline V lookup: CDR1 MNHNY, CDR2 SVGAGI (reference sequence). CDR3 length: 11 amino acids. The CDR3 DNA sequence: TGTGAAAGCAGCCTACTCAATGAGCAGTTCTTC. This sequence encodes CESSLLNEQFF.

The chain carries TRBV5-6 and TRBJ2-7; 12 nucleotides agree with TRBD2. From germline, CDR1 is SGHDT and CDR2 YYEEEE. V shed 4 bases, J shed 4 bases, and the junction held 15 bases outside the gene matches. This CDR3 contains 18 residues. The CDR3 bases are TGTGCCAGCAGCCAGACACTAGCGGGAGGCCCGGGTAAGTACGAGCAGTACTTC. As protein: CASSQTLAGGPGKYEQYF. Full variable domain (outside the CDR3, taken from reference TRBV5-6 and TRBJ2-7): DAGVTQSPTHLIKTRGQQVTLRCSPKSGHDTVSWYQQALGQGPQFIFQYYEEEERQRGNFPDRFSGHQFPNYSSELNVNALLLGDSALYLCASSQTLAGGPGKYEQYFGPGTRLTVT.

Remarks on this clonotype: This CDR3 is missing its conserved last phenylalanine or tryptophan, likely due to a read error. This chain joins TRBV2 and TRBJ1-1; D remains unclear. The CDR3 extends over 15 amino acids. V dropped 4 bases and J dropped 5 bases, with 17 bases sitting between them. Germline V gene data show CDR1 as SNHLY and CDR2 as FYNNEI. CDR3: CASSASYSGSTEAFC. Written as DNA, the CDR3 is TGTGCCAGCAGTGCTTCGTACAGCGGTTCGACTGAAGCTTTCTGT.

About this clonotype: One end of the junction is discordant with germline, which a read error may explain. The chain has TRBV12-3 or TRBV12-4 and TRBJ1-2; perhaps TRBD1 as D (5 bases). The CDR3 is 15 amino acids. CDR3 in DNA: TGTGCCAGCAGTGCCCGGGTCAGGGATAGCTATGACTACACCTTC. Residues: CASSARVRDSYDYTF.

This clonotype occurred many times. The CDR3 DNA reads TGCAGTGCCGGGGACCCTGGGAGCTCCTACGAGCAGTACTTC. This gives the protein CSAGDPGSSYEQYF. The chain joins TRBV20-1 to TRBJ2-7, with D perhaps matching TRBD1 or TRBD2 (5 bases each). Germline loops: CDR1 DFQATT, CDR2 SNEGSKA (reference sequence). Trimming stripped 6 bases from V and 0 bases from J, with 15 bases between. The CDR3 sequence is 14 residues long.

About this clonotype itself: At one boundary the junction diverges from the germline segment, which might be a read error. This chain uses TRBV20-1 with TRBJ2-7; D is undetermined. CDR3 length equals 12 residues. CDR1 is DFQATT and CDR2 is SNEGSKA in the germline V gene (reference sequence). As DNA, the CDR3 is TGCATTGCCGCAGACGGTTCCTACGAGCAATACTTC. Its translation: CIAADGSYEQYF.

This clonotype showed up many times. The chain couples TRBV2 to TRBJ2-5; 11 bases agree with TRBD2. V was clipped by 6 bases and J by 7 bases; unmatched bases: 4. The CDR3 totals 13 residues. Germline V gene data show CDR1 as SNHLY and CDR2 as FYNNEI. DNA for the CDR3: TGTGCCAGCAGCCCAGGACTAGCGGGGACCCAGTACTTC. Translated: CASSPGLAGTQYF. Full variable domain (rest looked up from reference TRBV2 and TRBJ2-5): EPEVTQTPSHQVTQMGQEVILRCVPISNHLYFYWYRQILGQKVEFLVSFYNNEISEKSEIFDDQFSVERPDGSNFTLKIRSTKLEDSAMYFCASSPGLAGTQYFGPGTRLLVL.

As for this clonotype: A read error may produce the germline difference seen at one junction end. This sequence joins TRBV5-4 and TRBJ2-5, with 7 bases matching TRBD2. The CDR3 length is 13 residues. Per germline, CDR1 SGHNT and CDR2 YYREEE (reference sequence). DNA of the CDR3: TGTGTCAGCAGCTTGGGGGGGGGAGAGACCCAGTACTTC. Translating it yields CVSSLGGGETQYF.

As to this clonotype: Germline and junction disagree at one end, which may indicate a read error. The chain combines TRBV6-1 with TRBJ1-3, with a possible D match to TRBD1 (5 bases). This CDR3 is 14 amino acids long. Per germline, CDR1 MNHNS and CDR2 SASEGT. CDR3 sequence reads: CASLVGVSGNIIYF. Written as DNA, the CDR3 is TGTGCCAGCCTGGTGGGGGTCTCTGGAAACATCATATATTTT.

Comments on this clonotype: The junction departs from the called germline gene at one end, perhaps through a read error. The gene calls are TRBV4-1 and TRBJ2-1; maybe TRBD2 (5 bases). CDR1 is MGHRA, CDR2 YSYEKL, per germline. The CDR3 is 15 amino acids. The CDR3 spells CTSSRVGTGNNEQFF. Here the CDR3 DNA reads TGCACCAGCAGCCGCGTTGGAACGGGGAACAATGAGCAGTTCTTC.

Turning to this clonotype: An end of the junction does not agree with germline; a read error may underlie this. The chain carries TRBV2 and TRBJ1-1, with D possibly matching TRBD1 (6 bases). Germline CDR1 SNHLY, CDR2 FYNNEI. CDR3 size: 14 residues. The CDR3 is CASSEVRGMIEVFF. The CDR3 DNA reads TGTGCCAGCAGTGAAGTCAGGGGCATGATTGAAGTTTTCTTT.

The rearrangement joins TRBV11-2 to TRBJ2-7; tentative D call: TRBD1 (6 bases). In germline, CDR1 is SGHAT, CDR2 FQNNGV. Trimming removed 7 bases from V and 5 bases from J, with 15 bases in between. The CDR3 consists of 13 residues. DNA for the CDR3: TGTGCCAGCAACCAATGGACAGAGCACGAGCAGTACTTC. Translation: CASNQWTEHEQYF.

The gene calls are TRBV13 and TRBJ2-7, with a weak D call TRBD2 (6 bases). Germline values: CDR1 PRHDT, CDR2 FYEKMQ (reference sequence). This CDR3 comprises 13 residues. This chain's CDR3 is CSYSSTTGDEQYF. The CDR3 DNA follows: TGTTCCTACAGCTCAACCACGGGGGACGAGCAGTACTTC. The full variable domain, its missing parts supplied by reference TRBV13 and TRBJ2-7, is AAGVIQSPRHLIKEKRETATLKCYPIPRHDTVYWYQQGPGQDPQFLISFYEKMQSDKGSIPDRFSAQQFSDYHSELNMSSLELGDSALYFCSYSSTTGDEQYFGPGTRLTVT.

This chain connects TRBV6-5 to TRBJ2-5; possibly TRBD2 for D (5 bases). The CDR3 sequence is 13 residues long. Germline CDR1 is MNHEY and CDR2 is SVGAGI. The V end was cut by 6 bases, the J end by 13 bases, with 21 bases between. CDR3 region: CASRRTRSEILYF. The CDR3 coding sequence is TGTGCCAGCAGACGTACTAGATCCGAGATCCTGTACTTC.

On this clonotype itself: The junction does not match germline at one end; this may be a read error. The gene calls are TRBV6-2 or TRBV6-3 and TRBJ2-3; D is uncertain. In germline, CDR1 is MNHEY, CDR2 SVGEGT. The CDR3 is 15 residues long. The CDR3 coding sequence is TGTGCTAGCAGTTACCGGGCCCCGCAGTCACATACGCAGTATTTT. The encoded protein is CASSYRAPQSHTQYF.

The rearrangement uses TRBV6-5 and TRBJ2-7; possible D gene TRBD1, 6 bases. The J call could be wrong; TRBJ2-1 is a better fit for the DNA end. The CDR3 covers 16 residues. Germline V gene lookup returns CDR1 MNHEY and CDR2 SVGAGI. In DNA, the CDR3 is TGTGCCAGCAGACAAATCGGACAGTTAAGCTCCTACGAGCAGTTCTTC. Translated: CASRQIGQLSSYEQFF.